These T cell receptor beta chains were read from a single sample in a study of tumor and adjacent non-tumor tissue in lung cancer. TCRdb redid the calling of the multiplex PCR reads with MiXCR, one entry per CDR3 protein. The data show tens of thousands of distinct CDR3 sequences, with 55% to 75% seen just once and around 9.6% held by the top ten. Source material: lung tumor tissue. The receptors here all came from a woman aged 40 to 49 with non-small cell lung cancer. CDR3s include the opening cysteine and the closing phenylalanine or tryptophan. Each record gives: clone size, V gene, J gene, D gene, CDR3 DNA, CDR3 protein. A D gene is named only where the DNA matches it firmly. Clone size is not always given. Where it is, it says once, few, many or a class for expanded clones.

abundance: -
v_gene: TRBV20-1
j_gene: TRBJ2-7
d_gene: -
CDR3nt: TGCAGTGCTAGACCATTATCAAACGAGCAGTACTTC
CDR3aa: CSARPLSNEQYF

abundance: -
v_gene: TRBV6-6
j_gene: TRBJ2-6
d_gene: -
CDR3nt: TGTACCAGCAGGCCATCGACTGCAATCTCTGGGGCCAACGTCCTGACTTTC
CDR3aa: CTSRPSTAISGANVLTF

abundance: -
v_gene: TRBV12-3/TRBV12-4
j_gene: TRBJ1-2
d_gene: TRBD1
CDR3nt: TGTGCCAGCAGTAGACTTGGCAGGGGGAGAGGCTACACCTTC
CDR3aa: CASSRLGRGRGYTF

abundance: -
v_gene: TRBV29-1
j_gene: TRBJ1-4
d_gene: -
CDR3nt: TGCAGTGTTGAATTGGGCTCAAGAGGTGAAAAACTGTTTTTT
CDR3aa: CSVELGSRGEKLFF

abundance: -
v_gene: TRBV6-1
j_gene: TRBJ2-6
d_gene: TRBD1
CDR3nt: TGTGCCAGCAGTGAGGACAGGGGCCCTTCTGGGGCCAACGTCCTGACTTTC
CDR3aa: CASSEDRGPSGANVLTF

abundance: -
v_gene: TRBV7-8
j_gene: TRBJ1-5
d_gene: -
CDR3nt: TGTGCCAACAGCTTAGCGGCGGACAATCAGCCCCAGCATTTT
CDR3aa: CANSLAADNQPQHF

abundance: many
v_gene: TRBV14
j_gene: TRBJ2-2
d_gene: -
CDR3nt: TGTGCCAGCAGCCAAGCTTTGGACACCGGGGAGCTGTTTTTT
CDR3aa: CASSQALDTGELFF

abundance: -
v_gene: TRBV5-6
j_gene: TRBJ2-7
d_gene: -
CDR3nt: TGTGCCAGCAGCGCTGGCGGGACGGGGGCTCCGAAGCAGTACTTC
CDR3aa: CASSAGGTGAPKQYF

abundance: many
v_gene: TRBV12-3/TRBV12-4
j_gene: TRBJ1-5
d_gene: TRBD1
CDR3nt: TGTGCCAGCAGTTCGGGCTCGTCAGACAGGGGGAATCAGCCCCAGCATTTT
CDR3aa: CASSSGSSDRGNQPQHF

abundance: -
v_gene: TRBV20-1
j_gene: TRBJ2-3
d_gene: TRBD2
CDR3nt: TGCAGTGCTAGAGATATTAAGTGTGGCGGGGGGACCCAAGATACGCAGTATTTT
CDR3aa: CSARDIKCGGGTQDTQYF

abundance: -
v_gene: TRBV4-2
j_gene: TRBJ1-2
d_gene: TRBD1
CDR3nt: TGTACCAGCAGCCAGGGGGAGGCAACGGGCGGCTACACCTTC
CDR3aa: CTSSQGEATGGYTF

abundance: -
v_gene: TRBV11-2
j_gene: TRBJ2-5
d_gene: -
CDR3nt: TGTCCCAGCAACCTATTCGCCGGGATCCAAGAGACCCAGTACTTC
CDR3aa: CPSNLFAGIQETQYF

abundance: once
v_gene: TRBV11-2
j_gene: TRBJ2-4
d_gene: -
CDR3nt: -
CDR3aa: CASSPGTSWGNGIQYF

abundance: -
v_gene: TRBV11-1
j_gene: TRBJ2-1
d_gene: TRBD1
CDR3nt: TGTGCCAGAAGCTTACACAGGGGATGGGATCAAATCTTC
CDR3aa: CARSLHRGWDQIF

abundance: few
v_gene: TRBV20-1
j_gene: TRBJ2-1
d_gene: -
CDR3nt: TGCAGTGCTAGTGACGGGTTTGCGCAGTTCTTC
CDR3aa: CSASDGFAQFF

abundance: -
v_gene: TRBV7-9
j_gene: TRBJ1-6
d_gene: -
CDR3nt: TGTGCCAGCTCAACTACGGGGGGGGCACGGTCATCCCTTCACTTT
CDR3aa: CASSTTGGARSSLHF

abundance: -
v_gene: TRBV11-2
j_gene: TRBJ2-1
d_gene: -
CDR3nt: TGTGCCAGCAGCTTAGGGACAAGCAGTCAGTTCTTC
CDR3aa: CASSLGTSSQFF

abundance: -
v_gene: TRBV29-1
j_gene: TRBJ2-3
d_gene: TRBD2
CDR3nt: TGCAGCGTTGGGGGCTATAAGCGGGATACACAGTATTTT
CDR3aa: CSVGGYKRDTQYF

abundance: -
v_gene: TRBV29-1
j_gene: TRBJ2-5
d_gene: -
CDR3nt: TGTAGCGTGGGAGTAGTCCAAGATACCCAGTACTTC
CDR3aa: CSVGVVQDTQYF

abundance: -
v_gene: TRBV24-1
j_gene: TRBJ2-3
d_gene: -
CDR3nt: TGTGCCGCAAGTGATTCCACGACAGATACGCAGTGTTTT
CDR3aa: CAASDSTTDTQCF

abundance: -
v_gene: TRBV11-2
j_gene: TRBJ1-6
d_gene: -
CDR3nt: TGTGCCAACAGCTTAGCCTCGGGGAATAAATCACCCCTCCATTTT
CDR3aa: CANSLASGNKSPLHF

abundance: -
v_gene: TRBV12-2
j_gene: TRBJ2-7
d_gene: -
CDR3nt: TGCGCAAGTCGCTTAGACTCCTTGAAGCAGTACTTC
CDR3aa: CASRLDSLKQYF

abundance: -
v_gene: TRBV5-5
j_gene: TRBJ2-1
d_gene: TRBD2
CDR3nt: TGTGTCAGCAGCTCCCGGACTAGCTTCCAGAATGAGCAGTTCTTC
CDR3aa: CVSSSRTSFQNEQFF

abundance: -
v_gene: TRBV28
j_gene: TRBJ1-5
d_gene: -
CDR3nt: TGTTCCTGCAGTTTTGCGGGGGCCTTCAATCAGCCCCAGCATTTT
CDR3aa: CSCSFAGAFNQPQHF

abundance: many
v_gene: TRBV6-5
j_gene: TRBJ1-5
d_gene: TRBD1
CDR3nt: TGTGCCAGCAGCCCTACAGGGGTCATGGGTAGGAAGAATCAGCCCCAGCATTTT
CDR3aa: CASSPTGVMGRKNQPQHF

abundance: few
v_gene: TRBV7-8
j_gene: TRBJ1-5
d_gene: TRBD1
CDR3nt: TGTGCCAGCAGCCTCCTCGGGACAGAATCCAATCAGCCCCAGCATTTT
CDR3aa: CASSLLGTESNQPQHF

abundance: once
v_gene: TRBV4-2
j_gene: TRBJ1-2
d_gene: -
CDR3nt: TGTGCCAGCAACCCCTCACACGGCGGAGCGGACTATGGCTATACCTTC
CDR3aa: CASNPSHGGADYGYTF

abundance: -
v_gene: TRBV12-5
j_gene: TRBJ1-1
d_gene: -
CDR3nt: TGTGCTAGTCGGCCTATGGACAGCTACGAAGCTTTCTTT
CDR3aa: CASRPMDSYEAFF

abundance: -
v_gene: TRBV30
j_gene: TRBJ2-5
d_gene: -
CDR3nt: TGTGCCTGGAGTATTGGCCAGAGGGGGGAGGAGACCCAGTACTTC
CDR3aa: CAWSIGQRGEETQYF

abundance: medium-sized
v_gene: TRBV11-2
j_gene: TRBJ2-3
d_gene: -
CDR3nt: TGTGCCAGCAGCTTAGTGAAACGCACAGATACGCAGTATTTT
CDR3aa: CASSLVKRTDTQYF

abundance: -
v_gene: TRBV6-6
j_gene: TRBJ1-6
d_gene: -
CDR3nt: TGTGCCAGCAGTTTAAGGACGGGGGAGTGTTCACCCCTCCACTTT
CDR3aa: CASSLRTGECSPLHF

abundance: -
v_gene: TRBV5-1
j_gene: TRBJ2-1
d_gene: -
CDR3nt: TGCGCCGGCAGGTCTGGGTCTTACTCCTACAATGAGCAGTTCTTC
CDR3aa: CAGRSGSYSYNEQFF

abundance: -
v_gene: TRBV29-1
j_gene: TRBJ2-1
d_gene: -
CDR3nt: TGCAGCGTGATTAGCTGTTTTTCCTACAATGAGCAGTTCTTC
CDR3aa: CSVISCFSYNEQFF

abundance: -
v_gene: TRBV5-5
j_gene: TRBJ1-6
d_gene: TRBD1
CDR3nt: TGTGCCAGCAGTGGACAGGGTGATCCACCCCTCCACTTT
CDR3aa: CASSGQGDPPLHF

abundance: -
v_gene: TRBV20-1
j_gene: TRBJ2-1
d_gene: -
CDR3nt: TGCAGTGCCCCGTCCGGCACTAGGTCCCAACCCGGGCATGATGAGCAGTTCTTC
CDR3aa: CSAPSGTRSQPGHDEQFF

abundance: many
v_gene: TRBV7-8
j_gene: TRBJ2-3
d_gene: -
CDR3nt: TGTGCCAGCAGCTTTAAGGACCATACAGATACGCAGTATTTT
CDR3aa: CASSFKDHTDTQYF

abundance: once
v_gene: TRBV11-3
j_gene: TRBJ1-1
d_gene: -
CDR3nt: TGTGTCAGCAGAGATCCGGGACATAGGGCCGACACTGAAGCTTTCTTT
CDR3aa: CVSRDPGHRADTEAFF

abundance: -
v_gene: TRBV12-3/TRBV12-4
j_gene: TRBJ2-2
d_gene: -
CDR3nt: TGTGCCAGCAGCCGTCAGAGCAACGGGGAGTTGTTTTTT
CDR3aa: CASSRQSNGELFF

abundance: many
v_gene: TRBV6-5
j_gene: TRBJ2-2
d_gene: -
CDR3nt: TGTGCCAGCAGTTACTCGTGGGGGCGCGACACCGGGGAGCTGTTTTTT
CDR3aa: CASSYSWGRDTGELFF

abundance: few
v_gene: TRBV20-1
j_gene: TRBJ2-2
d_gene: TRBD1
CDR3nt: TGCAGTGCTGGTACAGGGGGCGCTTTAACCGGGGAGCTGTTTTTT
CDR3aa: CSAGTGGALTGELFF

abundance: -
v_gene: TRBV5-1
j_gene: TRBJ2-5
d_gene: -
CDR3nt: TGCGTCAGCAGCTCGACTAGTGCGACCCAGTACTTC
CDR3aa: CVSSSTSATQYF

abundance: -
v_gene: TRBV11-2
j_gene: TRBJ2-1
d_gene: -
CDR3nt: TGTACCAGCAGCAAGACACCACCTGCACTGTACAATGAGCAGTTCTTT
CDR3aa: CTSSKTPPALYNEQFF